This entry lists 21 T cell receptor beta chains sequenced from one sample in a study of cytomegalovirus exposure and HLA in healthy donors. The study ran its PCR with 60 Vbeta and 13 Jbeta primers. The repertoire was sequenced with immunoSEQ multiplex PCR; TCRdb's copy has only in-frame clones and lacks some. The data contain about 170,000 clones, almost 75% of them seen just once; the ten biggest clones take up approximately 5.1%. Source material: PBMCs. The source of these receptors is a woman between 18 and 29 years old in good health and CMV-seropositive.

The CDR3 bases are TGTGCCAGCAGCGCCGCAGGGGGTTATCGGAACACTGAAGCTTTCTTT. Its translation is CASSAAGGYRNTEAFF. The chain is built from TRBV5-4 and TRBJ1-1; TRBD1 matches 7 bases. Looked up from germline, CDR1 is SGHNT and CDR2 is YYREEE (reference sequence). V lost 4 bases, J lost 1 base, and 10 bases stayed unmatched. The CDR3 extends over 16 amino acids.

Written as DNA, the CDR3 is TGCGCCAGCAGCCAAGAATCCCTCAAGGGGTATGGCTACACCTTC. This sequence encodes CASSQESLKGYGYTF. This rearrangement joins TRBV4-1 to TRBJ1-2, with D maybe TRBD1 (5 bases). This CDR3 is built from 15 residues. Per germline, CDR1 MGHRA and CDR2 YSYEKL. V lost 0 bases to trimming and J lost 5 bases, with 13 bases between them.

The genes are TRBV5-4 and TRBJ1-5, with TRBD1 matching 7 bases. J was trimmed by 4 bases and V by 0 bases; bases with no gene match: 10. This CDR3 comprises 17 residues. Germline V lookup: CDR1 SGHNT, CDR2 YYREEE (reference sequence). The CDR3 is CASSLVLGQSHNQPQHF. CDR3 bases: TGTGCCAGCAGCTTGGTTCTGGGACAGTCGCATAATCAGCCCCAGCATTTT.

The chain recombines TRBV19 with TRBJ1-1; D is perhaps TRBD1 (5 bases). This CDR3 is 15 amino acids long. Germline values: CDR1 LNHDA, CDR2 SQIVND (reference sequence). The germline V and J ends were trimmed by 3 bases and 3 bases, with 14 bases remaining between them. The CDR3 here is CASSMAGRSDTEAFF. CDR3 nucleotide sequence: TGTGCCAGTAGTATGGCAGGGAGGTCCGACACTGAAGCTTTCTTT.

The rearrangement uses TRBV5-8 and TRBJ1-1, with D tentatively TRBD1 (6 bases). V lost 4 bases and J lost 2, with 24 bases in between. CDR1 and CDR2 (germline): SGHTS, YDEGEE. The CDR3 is 18 residues long. CDR3 bases: TGTGCCAGCAGCGGGGGGGACAACAGGGTCCCTCTAAACACTGAAGCTTTCTTT. Amino acid sequence: CASSGGDNRVPLNTEAFF.

This clone was seen a single time. The V and J genes are TRBV7-3 and TRBJ2-3; D is ambiguous. The CDR3 has 14 amino acids. Trimming cost V 2 bases and J 11 bases, with 17 bases left between them. Germline V gene lookup returns CDR1 SGHTA and CDR2 FQGTGA. The CDR3 nucleotides read TGTGCCAGCAGCTTAGTTCCCAGCCCAAGAGGGCAGTATTTT. Translation: CASSLVPSPRGQYF.

This clone was recorded a few times. Here the CDR3 reads CASSFAGRGRGANYGYTF. In DNA form, the CDR3 reads TGTGCCAGCAGCTTCGCAGGCAGGGGGCGAGGGGCTAACTATGGCTACACCTTC. J is TRBJ1-2 and V is TRBV7-2, with 8 bases identical to TRBD1. Germline V lookup: CDR1 SGHTA, CDR2 FQGNSA. The CDR3 sequence is 18 residues long. The trim removed 3 bases at V and 0 bases at J, leaving 12 bases unmatched. The full variable domain, its missing parts supplied by reference TRBV7-2 and TRBJ1-2, is GAGVSQSPSNKVTEKGKDVELRCDPISGHTALYWYRQSLGQGLEFLIYFQGNSAPDKSGLPSDRFSAERTGGSVSTLTIQRTQQEDSAVYLCASSFAGRGRGANYGYTFGSGTRLTVV.

The rearrangement links TRBV28 to TRBJ2-2, with unresolved D. Trimming removed 6 bases from V and 1 base from J, with 9 bases in between. Germline CDR1 is MDHEN and CDR2 is SYDVKM. This CDR3 has 14 amino acids. DNA for the CDR3: TGTGCCAGCAGGTATAACAGGAACACCGGGGAGCTGTTTTTT. As protein: CASRYNRNTGELFF.

J is TRBJ2-3 and V is TRBV27; tentatively, D is TRBD2 (6 bases). CDR1 is MNHEY, CDR2 SMNVEV, per germline (reference sequence). The CDR3 contains 16 residues. The V gene lost 6 bases and the J gene lost 1 base, with 17 bases spanning the gap. The CDR3 region is CASSPPSALRTDTQYF. The CDR3 DNA is TGTGCCAGCAGCCCGCCTAGCGCCCTCCGCACAGATACGCAGTATTTT.

V is TRBV7-2 and J is TRBJ1-1, with D possibly matching TRBD1 (5 bases). The germline V gene encodes CDR1 SGHTA and CDR2 FQGNSA. Trimming shortened V by 4 bases and J by 4 bases, and 13 bases separated the two germline ends. This CDR3 has 14 residues. The CDR3 is CASSSRVMGTEAFF. DNA for the CDR3: TGTGCCAGCAGCTCCAGGGTTATGGGCACTGAAGCTTTCTTT.

The chain carries TRBV9 and TRBJ2-1; D is undetermined. The CDR3 has 15 amino acids. V was cut by 0 bases and J by 0 bases, with 7 bases left in between. CDR1 SGDLS and CDR2 YYNGEE come from the germline V gene. CDR3 sequence (DNA): TGTGCCAGCAGCGTAGCACCGAGCTCCTACAATGAGCAGTTCTTC. Protein product: CASSVAPSSYNEQFF.

The CDR3 DNA reads as TGTGCCATCAGTGAGTCGACAGCTATCAACACCGGGGAGCTGTTTTTT. This codes for CAISESTAINTGELFF. The chain is built from TRBV10-3 and TRBJ2-2, with a weak D call TRBD1 (5 bases). The germline V and J ends were trimmed by 0 bases and 2 bases, with 10 bases remaining between them. The CDR3 contains 16 residues. Germline values: CDR1 ENHRY, CDR2 SYGVKD.

The chain couples TRBV7-3 to TRBJ2-5; 9 nucleotides align to TRBD2. The germline V gene has CDR1 SGHTA and CDR2 FQGTGA. Trimming took 2 bases from V and 5 from J; bases not matched to a gene: 12. The CDR3 has 17 amino acids. The CDR3 DNA is TGTGCCAGCAGCTTAGGCTCTGGCGGGGGGGCCGTCGAGACCCAGTACTTC. This codes for CASSLGSGGGAVETQYF. Together with reference TRBV7-3 and TRBJ2-5, the CDR3 gives the full variable domain: GAGVSQTPSNKVTEKGKYVELRCDPISGHTALYWYRQSLGQGPEFLIYFQGTGAADDSGLPNDRFFAVRPEGSVSTLKIQRTERGDSAVYLCASSLGSGGGAVETQYFGPGTRLLVL.

The chain recombines TRBV11-2 with TRBJ1-6; D remains unclear. Germline V gene lookup returns CDR1 SGHAT and CDR2 FQNNGV. This CDR3 is built from 15 residues. V was trimmed by 2 bases and J by 7 bases, leaving 12 bases between them. CDR3 sequence (DNA): TGTGCCAGCAGCTTAATCAGTCCTTGGAATTCACCCCTCCACTTT. Translated, it gives CASSLISPWNSPLHF. The whole variable domain, remainder taken from reference TRBV11-2 and TRBJ1-6, is EAGVAQSPRYKIIEKRQSVAFWCNPISGHATLYWYQQILGQGPKLLIQFQNNGVVDDSQLPKDRFSAERLKGVDSTLKIQPAKLEDSAVYLCASSLISPWNSPLHFGNGTRLTVT.

V and J are TRBV30 and TRBJ1-2; maybe TRBD1 (5 bases). This CDR3 is built from 9 residues. CDR1 is GTSNPN and CDR2 is SVGIG in the germline V gene (reference sequence). V was shortened by 8 bases and J by 9 bases, with 10 bases between the two germline ends. CDR3 in DNA: TGTGCCGGGACCGCGAGCTACACCTTC. Translated, it gives CAGTASYTF. Together with reference TRBV30 and TRBJ1-2, the CDR3 gives the full variable domain: SQTIHQWPATLVQPVGSPLSLECTVEGTSNPNLYWYRQAAGRGLQLLFYSVGIGQISSEVPQNLSASRPQDRQFILSSKKLLLSDSGFYLCAGTASYTFGSGTRLTVV.

CDR3 in DNA: TGTGCCAGCTCACCACCGGAGGGACCACCCCTCCACTTT. Protein product: CASSPPEGPPLHF. The chain joins TRBV18 to TRBJ1-6; the D gene is possibly TRBD1 (5 bases). Deletions cut 0 bases from V and 11 bases from J, with 8 bases between. The CDR3 runs to 13 residues. Per the germline V gene, CDR1 is KGHSH and CDR2 is LQKENI.

This chain joins TRBV5-4 and TRBJ1-4; a possible D gene is TRBD1 (5 bases). Trimming removed 2 bases from V and 7 bases from J, with 12 bases in between. The CDR3 extends over 14 amino acids. Per the germline V gene, CDR1 is SGHNT and CDR2 is YYREEE (reference sequence). The CDR3 loop is CASSFTGPGEKLFF. The CDR3 nucleotides read TGTGCCAGCAGCTTCACAGGCCCTGGTGAAAAACTGTTTTTT. The variable domain in full, with the rest retrieved from reference TRBV5-4 and TRBJ1-4, is ETGVTQSPTHLIKTRGQQVTLRCSSQSGHNTVSWYQQALGQGPQFIFQYYREEENGRGNFPPRFSGLQFPNYSSELNVNALELDDSALYLCASSFTGPGEKLFFGSGTQLSVL.

The chain combines TRBV2 with TRBJ2-3, with a possible D match to TRBD1 (6 bases). Germline CDR1 is SNHLY and CDR2 is FYNNEI. The V end lost 5 bases, the J end lost 0 bases, and 12 bases lay between the germline ends. The CDR3 runs 15 residues. CDR3 nucleotide sequence: TGTGCCAGCAGTAGGACAGAGCCAAGCACAGATACGCAGTATTTT. The encoded protein is CASSRTEPSTDTQYF.

This clone was seen only once. This CDR3 is also generated by other DNA sequences in the sample. The genes are TRBV30 and TRBJ2-1; D might be TRBD1 (5 bases). With 2 bases removed from V and 4 bases from J, the gap between germline ends came to 12 bases. CDR3 length: 14 amino acids. CDR1 and CDR2 from the germline V gene are GTSNPN and SVGIG (reference sequence). This CDR3 reads CAWSRGASYNEQFF. The CDR3, as DNA: TGTGCCTGGAGTCGTGGGGCCAGTTACAATGAGCAGTTCTTC. Full variable domain (outside the CDR3, taken from reference TRBV30 and TRBJ2-1): SQTIHQWPATLVQPVGSPLSLECTVEGTSNPNLYWYRQAAGRGLQLLFYSVGIGQISSEVPQNLSASRPQDRQFILSSKKLLLSDSGFYLCAWSRGASYNEQFFGPGTRLTVL.

The rearrangement uses TRBV5-4 and TRBJ2-1, with TRBD2 matching over 7 bases. The V gene end was trimmed by 4 bases and the J gene end by 7 bases; junction bases not matched to a gene: 14. This CDR3 has 16 residues. Germline lookup yields CDR1 SGHNT and CDR2 YYREEE (reference sequence). The CDR3 reads CASSPDLAEDRNEQFF. CDR3 nucleotide sequence: TGTGCCAGCAGCCCGGACCTAGCGGAGGATAGGAATGAGCAGTTCTTC. Looking up the rest from reference TRBV5-4 and TRBJ2-1 gives the full variable domain: ETGVTQSPTHLIKTRGQQVTLRCSSQSGHNTVSWYQQALGQGPQFIFQYYREEENGRGNFPPRFSGLQFPNYSSELNVNALELDDSALYLCASSPDLAEDRNEQFFGPGTRLTVL.

The V gene is TRBV19, the J gene TRBJ2-3; D possibly corresponds to TRBD1 (6 bases). The germline V and J ends were trimmed by 7 bases and 3 bases, with 17 bases remaining between them. Germline CDR1 and CDR2: LNHDA and SQIVND (reference sequence). This CDR3 comprises 15 residues. CDR3 sequence reads: CASTPQGGRTDTQYF. CDR3 bases: TGTGCCAGTACCCCGCAAGGGGGTAGGACAGATACGCAGTATTTT. The whole variable domain, filled in from reference TRBV19 and TRBJ2-3, reads DGGITQSPKYLFRKEGQNVTLSCEQNLNHDAMYWYRQDPGQGLRLIYYSQIVNDFQKGDIAEGYSVSREKKESFPLTVTSAQKNPTAFYLCASTPQGGRTDTQYFGPGTRLTVL.